The 5 T cell receptor beta chains given below trace back to one sample, sequenced in a study of blood T cell repertoires in COVID-19. Generated by immunoSEQ multiplex PCR, the TCRdb table keeps only in-frame clones and is missing some. The sample consists of some 87,000 clones, more than 65% of them appearing once. Sequenced input: peripheral blood. Receptor source: a man older than 75 with active or convalescent COVID-19.

The gene calls are TRBV7-9 and TRBJ2-2, with a possible D match to TRBD2 (6 bases). The CDR3 runs 17 residues. The V end lost 5 bases, the J end lost 0 bases, and 16 bases lay between the germline ends. The V gene's germline CDR1 is SEHNR and CDR2 FQNEAQ (reference sequence). In DNA form, the CDR3 reads TGTGCCAGCAGCACGTGGTGGGGGGAAGCGAACACCGGGGAGCTGTTTTTT. This codes for CASSTWWGEANTGELFF.

The J gene is TRBJ1-1, the V gene TRBV7-2; D is undetermined. The germline V gene encodes CDR1 SGHTA and CDR2 FQGNSA. V dropped 4 bases and J dropped 10 bases, with 13 bases sitting between them. The CDR3 loop spans 12 amino acids. CDR3 protein: CASSSTSRVAFF. The CDR3 DNA reads as TGTGCCAGCAGCTCGACCTCTCGGGTAGCTTTCTTT.

V is TRBV13 and J is TRBJ2-5; 8 nucleotides line up with TRBD1. CDR1 is PRHDT, CDR2 FYEKMQ, per germline (reference sequence). Trimming took 10 bases from V and 5 from J; bases not matched to a gene: 3. CDR3 size: 11 residues. The CDR3 region is CAIRQGETQYF. CDR3 nucleotides: TGTGCCATCCGACAGGGGGAGACCCAGTACTTC.

This clone has a single count. The rearrangement links TRBV5-5 to TRBJ1-5; D is undetermined. The CDR3 runs to 15 residues. Between the trimmed V and J ends, which lost 3 bases and 3 bases, there was a span of 13 bases. From germline, CDR1 is SGHKS and CDR2 YYEKEE (reference sequence). CDR3 DNA: TGTGCCAGCAGCTCCGGGAGTAGGGACAATCAGCCCCAGCATTTT. It yields the protein CASSSGSRDNQPQHF.

CDR3 sequence: CSVEERSGTLGYTF. Written as DNA, the CDR3 is TGCAGCGTTGAAGAAAGGAGTGGTACGCTCGGCTACACCTTC. The rearrangement uses TRBV29-1 and TRBJ1-2; no clear D gene. Trimming left V 0 bases short and J 8 bases short, with 16 bases between. The CDR3 consists of 14 residues. The germline V gene has CDR1 SQVTM and CDR2 ANQGSEA.